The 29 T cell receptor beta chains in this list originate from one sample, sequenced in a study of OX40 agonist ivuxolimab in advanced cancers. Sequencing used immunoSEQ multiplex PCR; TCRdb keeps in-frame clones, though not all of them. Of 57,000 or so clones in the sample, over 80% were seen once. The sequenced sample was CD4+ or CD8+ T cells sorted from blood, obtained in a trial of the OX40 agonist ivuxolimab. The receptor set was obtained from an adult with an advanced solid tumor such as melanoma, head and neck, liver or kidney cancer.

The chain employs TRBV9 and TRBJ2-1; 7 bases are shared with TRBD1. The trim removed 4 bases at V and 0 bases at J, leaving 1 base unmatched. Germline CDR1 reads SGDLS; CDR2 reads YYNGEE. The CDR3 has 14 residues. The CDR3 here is CASSTGVSYNEQFF. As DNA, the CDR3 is TGTGCCAGCAGCACAGGGGTCTCCTACAATGAGCAGTTCTTC.

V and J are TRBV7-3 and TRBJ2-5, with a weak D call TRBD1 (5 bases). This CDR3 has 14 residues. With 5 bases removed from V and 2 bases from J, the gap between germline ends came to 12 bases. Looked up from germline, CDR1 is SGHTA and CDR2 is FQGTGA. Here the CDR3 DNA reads TGTGCCAGCAGCAAGCAGGGATTGCAAGAGACCCAGTACTTC. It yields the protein CASSKQGLQETQYF. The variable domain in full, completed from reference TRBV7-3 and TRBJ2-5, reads GAGVSQTPSNKVTEKGKYVELRCDPISGHTALYWYRQSLGQGPEFLIYFQGTGAADDSGLPNDRFFAVRPEGSVSTLKIQRTERGDSAVYLCASSKQGLQETQYFGPGTRLLVL.

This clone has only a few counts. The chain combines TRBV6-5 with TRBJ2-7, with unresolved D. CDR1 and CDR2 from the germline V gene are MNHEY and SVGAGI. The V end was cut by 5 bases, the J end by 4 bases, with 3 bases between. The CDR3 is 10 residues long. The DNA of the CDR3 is TGTGCCAGCAGTGGATACGAGCAGTACTTC. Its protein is CASSGYEQYF.

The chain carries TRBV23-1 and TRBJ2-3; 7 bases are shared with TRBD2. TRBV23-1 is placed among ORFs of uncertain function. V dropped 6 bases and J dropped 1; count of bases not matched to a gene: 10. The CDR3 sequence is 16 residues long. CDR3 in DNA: TGCGCCAGCAGCCCAATCTGGCTAGCGGGCACAGATACGCAGTATTTT. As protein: CASSPIWLAGTDTQYF.

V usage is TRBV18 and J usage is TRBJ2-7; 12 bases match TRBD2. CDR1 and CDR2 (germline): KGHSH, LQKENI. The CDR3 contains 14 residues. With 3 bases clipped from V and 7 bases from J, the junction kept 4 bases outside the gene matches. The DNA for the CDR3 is TGTGCCAGCTCACCGACTAGCGGGAGAGGGGAGCAGTACTTC. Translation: CASSPTSGRGEQYF.

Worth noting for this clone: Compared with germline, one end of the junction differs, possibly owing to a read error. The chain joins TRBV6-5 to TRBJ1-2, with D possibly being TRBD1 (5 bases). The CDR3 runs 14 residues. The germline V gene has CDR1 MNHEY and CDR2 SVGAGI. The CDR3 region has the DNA TGTGCCAGCAGTTACGCGGGCCAGGGCTCCTCTTGGGCCTTC. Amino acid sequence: CASSYAGQGSSWAF.

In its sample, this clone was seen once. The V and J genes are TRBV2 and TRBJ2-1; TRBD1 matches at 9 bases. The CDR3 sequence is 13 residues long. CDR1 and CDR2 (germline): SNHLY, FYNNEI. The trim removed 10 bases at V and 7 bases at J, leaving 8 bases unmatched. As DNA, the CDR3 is TGTGCCAACCGACAGGGGGTTACGAATGAGCAGTTCTTC. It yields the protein CANRQGVTNEQFF.

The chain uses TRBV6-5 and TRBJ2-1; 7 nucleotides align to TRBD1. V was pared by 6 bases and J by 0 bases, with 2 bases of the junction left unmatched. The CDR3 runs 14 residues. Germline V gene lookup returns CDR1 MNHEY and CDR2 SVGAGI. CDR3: CASRTGNSYNEQFF. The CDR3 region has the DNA TGTGCCAGCAGGACAGGGAACTCCTACAATGAGCAGTTCTTC.

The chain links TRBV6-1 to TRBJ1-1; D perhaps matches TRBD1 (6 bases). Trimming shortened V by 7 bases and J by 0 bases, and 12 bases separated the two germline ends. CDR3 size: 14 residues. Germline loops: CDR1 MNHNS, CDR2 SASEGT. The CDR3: CASIEWGLNTEAFF. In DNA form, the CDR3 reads TGTGCCAGCATCGAATGGGGGCTGAACACTGAAGCTTTCTTT.

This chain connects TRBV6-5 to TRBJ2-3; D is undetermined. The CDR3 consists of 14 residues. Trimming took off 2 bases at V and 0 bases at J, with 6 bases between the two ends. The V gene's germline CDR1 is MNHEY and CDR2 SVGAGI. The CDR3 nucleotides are TGTGCCAGCAGTTACACGGCTAGCACAGATACGCAGTATTTT. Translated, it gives CASSYTASTDTQYF.

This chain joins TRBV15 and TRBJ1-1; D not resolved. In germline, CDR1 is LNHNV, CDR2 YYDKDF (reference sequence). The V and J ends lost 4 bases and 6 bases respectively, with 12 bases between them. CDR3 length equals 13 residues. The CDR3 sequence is CATSTRRLAEAFF. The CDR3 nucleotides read TGTGCCACCAGCACCAGACGGTTGGCTGAAGCTTTCTTT.

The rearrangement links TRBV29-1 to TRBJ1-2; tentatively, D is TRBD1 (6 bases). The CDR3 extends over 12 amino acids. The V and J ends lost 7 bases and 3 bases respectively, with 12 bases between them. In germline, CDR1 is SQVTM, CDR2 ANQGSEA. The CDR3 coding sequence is TGCAGCGCCGAACAGGGTGACTATGGCTACACCTTC. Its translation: CSAEQGDYGYTF.

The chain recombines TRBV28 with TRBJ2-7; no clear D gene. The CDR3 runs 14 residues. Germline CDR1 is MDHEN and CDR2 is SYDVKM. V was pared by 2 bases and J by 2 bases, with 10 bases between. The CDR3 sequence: CASSLADGAYEQYF. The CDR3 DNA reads TGTGCCAGCAGTTTAGCTGACGGAGCCTACGAGCAGTACTTC.

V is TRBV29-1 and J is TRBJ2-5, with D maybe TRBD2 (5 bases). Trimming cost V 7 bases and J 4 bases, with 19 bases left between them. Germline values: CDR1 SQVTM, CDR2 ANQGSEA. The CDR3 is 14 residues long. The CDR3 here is CSGDGSRGAETQYF. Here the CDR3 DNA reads TGCAGCGGAGATGGTAGTCGGGGAGCAGAGACCCAGTACTTC.

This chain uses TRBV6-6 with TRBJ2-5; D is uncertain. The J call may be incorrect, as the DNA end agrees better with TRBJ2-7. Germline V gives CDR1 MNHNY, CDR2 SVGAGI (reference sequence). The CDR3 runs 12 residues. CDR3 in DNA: TGTGCCAGCAGGGGCTTCTCCTACGAGCAGTACTTC. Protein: CASRGFSYEQYF.

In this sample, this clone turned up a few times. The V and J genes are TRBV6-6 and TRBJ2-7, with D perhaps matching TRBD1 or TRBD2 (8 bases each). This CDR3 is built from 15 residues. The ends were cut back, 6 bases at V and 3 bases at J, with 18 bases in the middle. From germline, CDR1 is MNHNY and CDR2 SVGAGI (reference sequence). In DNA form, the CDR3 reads TGTGCCAGCAGGCATCAGGGGGCGGGAGGCTACGAGCAGTACTTC. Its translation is CASRHQGAGGYEQYF.

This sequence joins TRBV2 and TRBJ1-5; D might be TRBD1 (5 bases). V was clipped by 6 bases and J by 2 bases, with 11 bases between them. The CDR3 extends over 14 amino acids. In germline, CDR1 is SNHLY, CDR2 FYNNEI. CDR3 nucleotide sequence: TGTGCCAGCAGCGACAGTGTCGGCAATCAGCCCCAGCATTTT. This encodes CASSDSVGNQPQHF.

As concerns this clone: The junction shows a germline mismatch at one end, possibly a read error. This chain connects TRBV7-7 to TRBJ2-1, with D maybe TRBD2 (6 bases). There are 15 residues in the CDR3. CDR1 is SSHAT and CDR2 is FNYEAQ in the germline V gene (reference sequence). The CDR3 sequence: CASSPAGTQYNEQFF. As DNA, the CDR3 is TGTGCTAGCAGCCCCGCCGGGACTCAGTACAATGAGCAGTTCTTC.

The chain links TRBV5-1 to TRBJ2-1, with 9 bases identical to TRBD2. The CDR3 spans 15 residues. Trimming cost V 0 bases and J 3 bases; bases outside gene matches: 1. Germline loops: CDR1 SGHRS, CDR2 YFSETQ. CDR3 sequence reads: CASSLATSGYNEQFF. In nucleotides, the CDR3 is TGCGCCAGCAGCTTGGCGACTAGCGGCTACAATGAGCAGTTCTTC.

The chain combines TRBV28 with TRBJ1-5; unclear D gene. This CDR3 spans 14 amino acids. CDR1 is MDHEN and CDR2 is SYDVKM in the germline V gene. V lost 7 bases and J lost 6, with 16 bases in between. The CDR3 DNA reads TGTGCCAGCATAGGCCCAACGGCGGGTCAGCCCCAGCATTTT. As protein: CASIGPTAGQPQHF. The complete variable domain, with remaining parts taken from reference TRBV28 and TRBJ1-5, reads DVKVTQSSRYLVKRTGEKVFLECVQDMDHENMFWYRQDPGLGLRLIYFSYDVKMKEKGDIPEGYSVSREKKERFSLILESASTNQTSMYLCASIGPTAGQPQHFGDGTRLSIL.

CDR3 bases: TGTGCCAGCAGCCCGGGCTTCCTGGGCACTGAAGCTTTCTTT. Encoded protein: CASSPGFLGTEAFF. The chain couples TRBV5-4 to TRBJ1-1; D ambiguous. Germline CDR1 reads SGHNT; CDR2 reads YYREEE (reference sequence). CDR3 length: 14 residues. The germline V and J ends were trimmed by 4 bases and 4 bases, with 14 bases remaining between them.

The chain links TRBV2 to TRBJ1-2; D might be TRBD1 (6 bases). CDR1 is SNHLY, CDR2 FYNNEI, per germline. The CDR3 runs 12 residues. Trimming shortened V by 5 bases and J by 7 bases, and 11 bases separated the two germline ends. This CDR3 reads CASSPGDRGYTF. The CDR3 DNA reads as TGTGCCAGCAGTCCAGGGGACCGTGGCTACACCTTC.

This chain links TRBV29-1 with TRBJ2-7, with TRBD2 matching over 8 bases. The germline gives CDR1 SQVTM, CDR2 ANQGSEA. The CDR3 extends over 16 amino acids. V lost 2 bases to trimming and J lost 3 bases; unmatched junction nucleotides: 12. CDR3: CSVESSFRGGLYEQYF. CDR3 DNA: TGCAGCGTTGAAAGCAGCTTCCGGGGGGGACTCTACGAGCAGTACTTC.

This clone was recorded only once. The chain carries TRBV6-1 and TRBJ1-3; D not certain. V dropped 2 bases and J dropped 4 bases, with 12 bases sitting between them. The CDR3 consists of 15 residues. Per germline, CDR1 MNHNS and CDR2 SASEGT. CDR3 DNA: TGTGCCAGCAGTGAATCTGGCGGGAGAGGAAACACCATATATTTT. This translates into CASSESGGRGNTIYF.

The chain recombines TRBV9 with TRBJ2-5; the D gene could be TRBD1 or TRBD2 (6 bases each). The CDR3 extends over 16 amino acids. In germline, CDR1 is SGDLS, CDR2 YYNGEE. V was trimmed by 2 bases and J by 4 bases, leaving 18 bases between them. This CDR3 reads CASSVGKGEVSETQYF. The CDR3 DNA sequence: TGTGCCAGCAGCGTCGGAAAGGGGGAGGTTTCAGAGACCCAGTACTTC.

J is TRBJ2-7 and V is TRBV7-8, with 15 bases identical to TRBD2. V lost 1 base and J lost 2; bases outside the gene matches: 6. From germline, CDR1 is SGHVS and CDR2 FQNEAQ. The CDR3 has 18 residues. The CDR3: CASSLGTSGREYTYEQYF. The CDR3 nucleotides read TGTGCCAGCAGCTTAGGGACTAGCGGGAGGGAATACACCTACGAGCAGTACTTC.

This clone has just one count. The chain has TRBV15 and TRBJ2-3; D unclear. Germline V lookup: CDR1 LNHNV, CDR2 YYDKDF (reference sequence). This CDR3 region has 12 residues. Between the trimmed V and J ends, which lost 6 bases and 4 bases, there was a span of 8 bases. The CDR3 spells CATRAGADTQYF. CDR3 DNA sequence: TGTGCCACCAGAGCAGGAGCAGATACGCAGTATTTT.

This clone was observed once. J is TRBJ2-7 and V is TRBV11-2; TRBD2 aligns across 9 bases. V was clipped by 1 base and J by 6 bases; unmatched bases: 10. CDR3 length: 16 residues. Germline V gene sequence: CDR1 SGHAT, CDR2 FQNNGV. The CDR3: CASSLGEGLASAEQYF. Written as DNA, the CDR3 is TGTGCCAGCAGCTTAGGGGAGGGACTAGCAAGTGCCGAGCAGTACTTC.

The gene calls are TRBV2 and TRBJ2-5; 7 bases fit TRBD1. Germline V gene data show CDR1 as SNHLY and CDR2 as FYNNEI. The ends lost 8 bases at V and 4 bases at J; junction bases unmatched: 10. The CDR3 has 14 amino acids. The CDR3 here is CASRHPGTVETQYF. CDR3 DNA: TGTGCCAGCCGCCACCCCGGGACAGTAGAGACCCAGTACTTC.